Listed below are T cell receptor beta chains from one sample, sequenced in a study of blood T cell repertoires in COVID-19. Using immunoSEQ multiplex PCR, the repertoire was profiled, and TCRdb retains in-frame clones only, with some absent. The profile shows 70,000 to 90,000 clones, about 82% of them singletons. The sequencing input was peripheral blood. Every receptor here comes from a man aged 50 to 60 with active COVID-19. Both conserved end residues are part of each CDR3. A D gene is named only where the DNA matches it firmly. Size is omitted from some rows. Given values are once, few, many or a class for expanded clones.

CDR3nt	CDR3aa	abundance	d_gene	v_gene	j_gene
TGTGCCAGCTCACCCTGGACAGGGGAGTGGGGGGACACTGAAGCTTTCTTT	CASSPWTGEWGDTEAFF	once	TRBD1	TRBV18	TRBJ1-1
TGTGCCTGGAGTGCGGTACAGGCGAATGAGCAGTTCTTC	CAWSAVQANEQFF	NA	NA	TRBV30	TRBJ2-1
TGCGCCAGCAGCGCGGGGACAGGGGGCATGAGGTCCTACACTGAAGCTTTCTTT	CASSAGTGGMRSYTEAFF	NA	TRBD1	TRBV5-1	TRBJ1-1
TGTGCCAGCAGTGCCACCCTAGCGGGCCTAGGTAATGAGCAGTTCTTC	CASSATLAGLGNEQFF	NA	TRBD2	TRBV27	TRBJ2-1
TGTGCCAGCAGTTTATCCTCAGGGATCTGGTACAATGAGCAGTTCTTC	CASSLSSGIWYNEQFF	NA	NA	TRBV28	TRBJ2-1
TGTGCCAGCAGTGGACTAGCGGGGGGGCTCTACAATGAGCAGTTCTTC	CASSGLAGGLYNEQFF	NA	TRBD2	TRBV6-2/TRBV6-3	TRBJ2-1
TGTGCCAGCAGCGAACAGGGGGCGCAGATTAATTCACCCCTCCACTTT	CASSEQGAQINSPLHF	few	TRBD1	TRBV9	TRBJ1-6
TGTGCCAGCAGCTTGGTACTAGCTGGTACGGAGACCCAGTACTTC	CASSLVLAGTETQYF	NA	NA	TRBV5-4	TRBJ2-5
TGCGCCAGCAGCTTGGAGGAGGAGGGGCAGGACGAGCAGTACTTC	CASSLEEEGQDEQYF	NA	NA	TRBV5-1	TRBJ2-7
TGTGCCACCAGCAGAGGGGACAGCTACAGCACAGATACGCAGTATTTT	CATSRGDSYSTDTQYF	NA	TRBD1	TRBV15	TRBJ2-3
TGTGCCAGCAGTTTAATGGGGACATCGCTTTCCTCTGGGGCCAACGTCCTGACTTTC	CASSLMGTSLSSGANVLTF	NA	NA	TRBV27	TRBJ2-6
TGTGCCAGCAGTTTCGGACAGGGGTGGTCAAATTCACCCCTCCACTTT	CASSFGQGWSNSPLHF	NA	TRBD1	TRBV6-2/TRBV6-3	TRBJ1-6
TGTGCCAGCCAGGGGCGAGGCACCGGGGAGCTGTTTTTT	CASQGRGTGELFF	NA	NA	TRBV6-6	TRBJ2-2
TGTGCCAGCAGTCCCGGGACAGGGTCTAACTATGGCTACACCTTC	CASSPGTGSNYGYTF	NA	TRBD1	TRBV6-5	TRBJ1-2
TGTGCCAGCAGTGCCGCCGGGACTAGTTACAATGAGCAGTTCTTC	CASSAAGTSYNEQFF	NA	TRBD2	TRBV28	TRBJ2-1
TGTGCCAGCAGCTTGGGGGGAGATGGGACCCAGTACTTC	CASSLGGDGTQYF	NA	NA	TRBV7-9	TRBJ2-5
TGTGCCAGCAGTATCGATCAGGCATCCGGTGGAAACACCATATATTTT	CASSIDQASGGNTIYF	NA	NA	TRBV28	TRBJ1-3
TGTGCCAGCGGAAGGCGGGAGCAGTACTTC	CASGRREQYF	NA	NA	TRBV28	TRBJ2-7
TGTGCCAGCAGCTCTCGGGGGGTAACAGATACGCAGTATTTT	CASSSRGVTDTQYF	NA	TRBD2	TRBV9	TRBJ2-3
TGTGCCAGCAGGACGGGGTATTACGAGCAGTACTTC	CASRTGYYEQYF	NA	NA	TRBV28	TRBJ2-7
TGTGCCAGCAGCTCGTGGGACTCGATGAATTCACCCCTCCACTTT	CASSSWDSMNSPLHF	NA	NA	TRBV7-2	TRBJ1-6
TGTGCCAGCAGCCCGGGGGAGGACACCTTC	CASSPGEDTF	NA	NA	TRBV9	TRBJ1-2
TGTGCCAGCAGCCGCGGGACCGCTAGCACAGATACGCAGTATTTT	CASSRGTASTDTQYF	NA	NA	TRBV11-3	TRBJ2-3
TGTGCCAGCAGCCTCTTCGGGGGTAGCACAGATACGCAGTATTTT	CASSLFGGSTDTQYF	once	NA	TRBV5-6	TRBJ2-3
TGTGCCAGCAGCTCCCCTCTAGCGGAGGCCTACGAGCAGTACTTC	CASSSPLAEAYEQYF	NA	TRBD2	TRBV13	TRBJ2-7
TGTGCCAGTTTGGGACAGAACTATGGCTACACCTTC	CASLGQNYGYTF	once	TRBD1	TRBV28	TRBJ1-2
TGTGCCAGCAGAGCGGGACTAGCGGTAAGCTCCTACGAGCAGTACTTC	CASRAGLAVSSYEQYF	NA	TRBD2	TRBV2	TRBJ2-7
TGTGCCAGCAGCCCCACGGGGAGCTATGGCTACACCTTC	CASSPTGSYGYTF	few	NA	TRBV7-8	TRBJ1-2
TGTGCCAGCAGCTTAGTCAGGCAGGGCTCTGAGCAGTTCTTC	CASSLVRQGSEQFF	NA	NA	TRBV11-1	TRBJ2-1
TGTGCCAGCAGCTTCAACAAGCGGGGGCAGGGTGCAACTAATGAAAAACTGTTTTTT	CASSFNKRGQGATNEKLFF	NA	NA	TRBV13	TRBJ1-4
TGTGCCAGTAGGACGACAGGGGTTGGAAACACCATATATTTT	CASRTTGVGNTIYF	NA	TRBD1	TRBV19	TRBJ1-3
TGTGCCAGCAGTTTAGACCCAAGCGGGGGGTCAGATACGCAGTATTTT	CASSLDPSGGSDTQYF	NA	TRBD2	TRBV7-3	TRBJ2-3
TGTGCCAGCAGGGGACAGGGGACGAACACCGGGGAGCTGTTTTTT	CASRGQGTNTGELFF	NA	TRBD1	TRBV2	TRBJ2-2
TGTGCCTGGGAGGAGGGAGCCACAGATACGCAGTATTTT	CAWEEGATDTQYF	NA	NA	TRBV30	TRBJ2-3
TGTGCCAGTAGTCCCCTTTTAAACAATGAGCAGTTCTTC	CASSPLLNNEQFF	NA	NA	TRBV19	TRBJ2-1
TGTGCCAGCAATCCAGGGGGCAGCTACGAGCAGTACTTC	CASNPGGSYEQYF	once	TRBD1	TRBV6-5	TRBJ2-7
TGCGCCAGCAGCCAAGATCGGATAGCGGGGGGGTACACCGGGGAGCTGTTTTTT	CASSQDRIAGGYTGELFF	NA	TRBD2	TRBV4-3	TRBJ2-2
TGCGCCAGCGGACAGGGCGGGGGGGACACTGAAGCTTTCTTT	CASGQGGGDTEAFF	few	TRBD1	TRBV5-1	TRBJ1-1
TGTGCCAGCAGAAGGGGGACAGATACGCAGTATTTT	CASRRGTDTQYF	NA	NA	TRBV2	TRBJ2-3
TGTGCCAGCAGTTATCAGGAATCTGGAAACACCATATATTTT	CASSYQESGNTIYF	NA	NA	TRBV6-5	TRBJ1-3
TGTGCCAGCAGTTATTTCCAGGGGTACGGTGGCTACACCTTC	CASSYFQGYGGYTF	NA	NA	TRBV2	TRBJ1-2
TGTGCCAGCACCAGACCCCAACCAGGGACCAAAAACATTCAGTACTTC	CASTRPQPGTKNIQYF	NA	NA	TRBV6-9	TRBJ2-4
TGTGCCAGCAGCCAAGATCCGGGGGAGACCCAGTACTTC	CASSQDPGETQYF	NA	NA	TRBV4-2	TRBJ2-5
TGTGCCAGCAGTGTGGGACTAGCAAACAGGGATACGCAGTATTTT	CASSVGLANRDTQYF	NA	TRBD2	TRBV2	TRBJ2-3
TGTGCCAGCAGCCGCAACAGACCATCCGAGTATGGCTACACCTTC	CASSRNRPSEYGYTF	NA	NA	TRBV28	TRBJ1-2
TGTGCCAGCAGTTTAGAAGGGGCAGGGCATCACGAGCAGTACTTC	CASSLEGAGHHEQYF	NA	NA	TRBV28	TRBJ2-7
TGTGCCAGCAGTCCCACCCAATGGACAGGCCACTATGGCTACACCTTC	CASSPTQWTGHYGYTF	NA	TRBD1	TRBV28	TRBJ1-2
TGTGCCAGTTTACTAGGGGGCGACCAAGAGACCCAGTACTTC	CASLLGGDQETQYF	once	TRBD1	TRBV2	TRBJ2-5
TGCGCCAGCAGCTTGGCGGGCCAGGGACTGGCTAGTGAAGCTTTCTTT	CASSLAGQGLASEAFF	many	NA	TRBV5-1	TRBJ1-1
TGTGCCAGTTCGCAGGGAGGGAACCAGCCCCAGCATTTT	CASSQGGNQPQHF	NA	NA	TRBV25-1	TRBJ1-5
TGTGCCAGCAGCTTAGATTCGGCAGGGGGCCGCAATGAGCAGTTCTTC	CASSLDSAGGRNEQFF	NA	TRBD1	TRBV11-3	TRBJ2-1
TGTGCCAGCAGTTACGCGACCAGGTTGGGGCAGTACTTC	CASSYATRLGQYF	NA	NA	TRBV6-5	TRBJ2-7
TGCGCCAGCAGCCCGACTACCGGGACAGGGGTACTCGGCTACACCTTC	CASSPTTGTGVLGYTF	NA	TRBD1	TRBV4-3	TRBJ1-2
TGTGCCAGCAGCCAACGGGGGGCGGGGACTGAAGCTTTCTTT	CASSQRGAGTEAFF	NA	NA	TRBV14	TRBJ1-1
TGTGCCAGCAGCTTAGCCTATGAGCAGTTCTTC	CASSLAYEQFF	NA	NA	TRBV7-8	TRBJ2-1